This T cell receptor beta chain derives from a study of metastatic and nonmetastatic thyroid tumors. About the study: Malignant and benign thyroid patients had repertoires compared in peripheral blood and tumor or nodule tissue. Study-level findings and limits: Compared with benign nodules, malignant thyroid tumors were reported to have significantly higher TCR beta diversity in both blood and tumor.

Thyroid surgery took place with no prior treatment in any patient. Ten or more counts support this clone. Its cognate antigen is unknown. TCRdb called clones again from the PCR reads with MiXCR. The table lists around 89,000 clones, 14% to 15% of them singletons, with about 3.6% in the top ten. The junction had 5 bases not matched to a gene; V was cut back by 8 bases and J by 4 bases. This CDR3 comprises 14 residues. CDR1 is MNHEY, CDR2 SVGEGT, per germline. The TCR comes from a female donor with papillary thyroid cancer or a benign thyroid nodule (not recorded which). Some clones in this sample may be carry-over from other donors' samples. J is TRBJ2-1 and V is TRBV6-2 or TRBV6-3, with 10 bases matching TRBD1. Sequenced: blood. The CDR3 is CASRDRGVYNEQFF. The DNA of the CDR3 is TGTGCCAGCCGGGACAGGGGCGTTTACAATGAGCAGTTCTTC.